These T cell receptor beta chains were read from a single sample in a study of Ad26.COV2.S vaccination and SARS-CoV-2 variants. Repertoires were generated with immunoSEQ multiplex PCR, while TCRdb's copy carries only in-frame clones and drops some. This sample has 350,000 to 500,000 clones, with about 92% found just once. Sequencing used peripheral blood, obtained in a trial of Ad26.COV2.S vaccine versus placebo. Every receptor here comes from a person between 18 and 60 years old who received the Ad26.COV2.S COVID-19 vaccine or a placebo. Both conserved end residues are part of each CDR3. The D gene is left open where the match is weak. Some rows have no size entry. The others give once, few or many, or a class for an expanded clone.

-	TRBV2	-	TRBJ2-7	TGTGCCAGCAGGGAGCCGGGACGGTCCTACGAGCAGTACTTC	CASREPGRSYEQYF
few	TRBV24-1	TRBD2	TRBJ2-1	TGTGCCACCTCCCGAAGTAGGACTAGCGGGTACAATGAGCAGTTCTTC	CATSRSRTSGYNEQFF
-	TRBV24-1	TRBD1	TRBJ1-1	TGTGCCACCAGTGATGGGGGACAGGGGTGGACTGAAGCTTTCTTT	CATSDGGQGWTEAFF
-	TRBV5-1	-	TRBJ2-7	TGCGCCAGCAGCCTCGACACCCCTACCTACGAGCAGTACTTC	CASSLDTPTYEQYF
once	TRBV14	-	TRBJ1-6	TGTGCCAGCAGCCAAGGTCGGAGGAGCTCCTATAATTCACCCCTCCACTTT	CASSQGRRSSYNSPLHF
few	TRBV3-1/TRBV3-2	-	TRBJ1-5	TGTGCCAGCAGCCAGGGACATAGGGATCAGCCCCAGCATTTT	CASSQGHRDQPQHF
-	TRBV19	TRBD2	TRBJ2-7	TGTGCCAGCGAGTTAGCGGGAGCCAACGAGCAGTACTTC	CASELAGANEQYF
-	TRBV18	TRBD1	TRBJ1-5	TGTGCCAGCTCGCCCGGGACAGGGGGCTCTCAGCCCCAGCATTTT	CASSPGTGGSQPQHF
-	TRBV28	-	TRBJ2-1	TGTGCCAGCAGTTCCTCTAGCCGGGCCCACAATGAGCAGTTCTTC	CASSSSSRAHNEQFF
-	TRBV5-6	-	TRBJ1-5	TGTGCCAGCAGCTTGGGAGACAATCAGCCCCAGCATTTT	CASSLGDNQPQHF
few	TRBV5-6	TRBD2	TRBJ2-7	TGTGCCAGCAGCTTGGTCGGGGGGACCTACGAGCAGTACTTC	CASSLVGGTYEQYF
-	TRBV11-1	-	TRBJ2-1	TGTGCCAGCAGCTTTAGGCGGGTTGACTACAATGAGCAGTTCTTC	CASSFRRVDYNEQFF
-	TRBV28	-	TRBJ2-1	TGTGCCAGCAGTTTATATGGGGAGCAATATGAGCAGTTCTTC	CASSLYGEQYEQFF
few	TRBV27	TRBD1	TRBJ1-5	TGTGCCAGCAGTCCGATAGGACAGGTTCTCAATCAGCCCCAGCATTTT	CASSPIGQVLNQPQHF
-	TRBV6-5	-	TRBJ1-5	TGTGCCAGCAGCCCAACCACGGGCTCCGGGCAGCCCCAGCATTTT	CASSPTTGSGQPQHF
-	TRBV12-3/TRBV12-4	-	TRBJ2-4	TGTGCCAGCAGTTTAAGGCGCAAAAACATTCAGTACTTC	CASSLRRKNIQYF
once	TRBV5-1	-	TRBJ2-1	TGCGCCAGCAGCTTGGGAGGGAGTACCTACAATGAGCAGTTCTTC	CASSLGGSTYNEQFF
-	TRBV28	TRBD1	TRBJ2-7	TGTGCCAGCAGTTTTTCCAGGGGGTCAGCCGAGCAGTACTTC	CASSFSRGSAEQYF
-	TRBV7-9	TRBD1	TRBJ1-2	TGTGCCAGCAGCTTAGGGCAGGGGGCGAGTGGCTACACCTTC	CASSLGQGASGYTF
-	TRBV7-9	-	TRBJ1-5	TGTGCCAGCAGCACCCATAATCAGCCCCAGCATTTT	CASSTHNQPQHF
once	TRBV28	TRBD1	TRBJ1-1	TGTGCCAGCAGCCCTTGGAGGGGACAGGGTGGATCGAACACTGAAGCTTTCTTT	CASSPWRGQGGSNTEAFF